Below, one T cell receptor beta chain is given with its context. Its antigen target is currently unknown. No per-base quality is available; no much larger clone lies one base away. Stable Graves' hyperthyroidism was defined as the absence of progression to ophthalmopathy over 18 months of follow-up. The hyperthyroidism patients were between 18 and 65 years old and newly diagnosed, with a disease duration of less than 2 months. Exclusion was applied to patients with uncontrolled infections, other autoimmune diseases, pregnancy or lactation. Clinical symptoms, serum thyroxine and TRAb, thyroid ultrasound, and orbital computed tomography formed the basis for the diagnoses. PBMCs were isolated from roughly 10 ml of fresh peripheral blood by Ficoll-Paque density gradient centrifugation. Total RNA was extracted using Trizol reagent, and RNA quality was assessed on an Agilent 2100 Bioanalyzer. V is pared back by 4 bases and J by 6 bases, with 10 bases lying between the germline termini. The CDR1 and CDR2 encoded by the germline V gene are SGHTA and FQGTGA. The CDR3 goes from the cysteine to the phenylalanine over 13 residues. Only the CDR3 DNA stays, 39 bases, in frame from base 1.

The entry originates in a study of T cells in Graves' hyperthyroidism and ophthalmopathy (dated by TCRdb to the late 2010s). Describing the broader study: Peripheral blood samples were taken at the time of initial diagnosis, prior to any treatment. After sampling, hyperthyroidism patients received methimazole starting at 30 mg daily, and ophthalmopathy patients received high-dose intravenous methylprednisolone. The paper reports TCR Vbeta CDR3 sequencing of approximately 140 peripheral blood samples: around 41 ophthalmopathy, about 75 hyperthyroidism and about 17 progressor patients. The approximately 90 discovery patients were randomly split 7:3 into training and test sets. Prospective prediction of ophthalmopathy was tested in an independent validation cohort of fewer than 20 hyperthyroidism patients and some 17 patients who later progressed to ophthalmopathy. To identify TCR V-J signatures that set the groups apart, the researchers used a discovery cohort of 100 patients, made up of under 50 with Graves' ophthalmopathy and 55 to 65 with stable Graves' hyperthyroidism. Thyroid tissue and blood T-cell repertoires from six Graves' hyperthyroidism patients were also compared in the study. The research as a whole found: In validation, the model predicted progression to ophthalmopathy a median of 6.5 months before onset, with roughly 70% sensitivity and 72.22% specificity. A model built on a 13 V-J signature distinguished ophthalmopathy from stable hyperthyroidism, reaching about 88% sensitivity and 81.08% specificity in cross-validation and 80%/75% in testing. No statistical method was used to set the sample size in advance, and investigators knew the group allocation. Most expanded thyroid clonotypes (frequency above 0.001) were also detected in blood, suggesting blood repertoires may reflect thyroid immune responses.

The TCR beta CDR3 regions were amplified from the RNA transcripts. The TCR CDR3 was subjected to a first round of RT-PCR using the HTBI primer set and the Qiagen OneStep RT-PCR kit. The libraries were constructed in a second round of multiplex PCR and then size-selected and purified. The libraries were sequenced on an Illumina HiSeq2000 using paired-end 100 bp reads. From the authors' description of their analysis: SOAPnuke was used to process the raw data, with reads discarded if the reads contained adapters or uncalled bases, had a mean Phred below 15, or lacked an exact constant-primer or identifier match. High-quality paired reads were merged with COPE v1.2.5, and unique nucleotide sequences were defined as clonotypes. MiTCR v1.1 was used to align the clonotypes against IMGT TRBV, TRBD and TRBJ reference segments. Only V-J combinations with frequency above 0.0001, covering 99% to 99.2% of repertoires, were analysed. The TCS score was defined as the ratio of F50 (clonal expansion) to E x V (chaos), calculated using BLOSUM62-based TCRdist between CDR3 peptides within each V-J. Welch's t-statistics and random forest reduced 500 to 550 V-J features to 13, which were used in a naive Bayes classifier (R e1071). In-frame beta chains were kept once TCRdb had trimmed the public reads at Q25 with fastp and called clones with MiXCR. Every CDR3 protein is listed once, alongside the most common genes and DNA of its rows. The authors' filters were not applied to this entry. The sample profile shows approximately 600,000 distinct CDR3 sequences; about 16% of them were found once. The ten largest clones add up to approximately 3.9% of the sample.

This clonotype was obtained from a woman under 40 with Graves' hyperthyroidism. Source material: blood. The chain employs TRBV7-3 and TRBJ2-1; the D gene is not confidently resolved. Here is the DNA: TGTGCCAGCAGCTCAACCATAGGCAATGAGCAGTTCTTC. Its coded protein is CASSSTIGNEQFF.